The entry below describes one TCR beta chain. Its target is not known. Researchers built TCR beta libraries using quantitative 5'-RACE with molecular barcodes. TCRdb redid the calling of the 5' RACE reads with MiXCR, one entry per CDR3 protein. The sample records a few hundred thousand distinct CDR3 sequences, around 8% being singletons. This sample was taken from a study of CD8 T cells in ankylosing spondylitis. Whole-study results and caveats: Disease-linked clones reportedly showed significant enrichment in matched ankylosing spondylitis synovial fluid. Seemingly distinctive of ankylosing spondylitis blood was a TCR beta motif formed by eight highly homologous variants. Existing reports had already noted some motif variants in reactive arthritis synovial fluid and blood.

Input material: blood, either unsorted or a sorted T cell fraction (not recorded which). This clonotype was obtained from a male donor with ankylosing spondylitis.

The CDR3 DNA reads TGTGCCAGCAGCATCGCGGACGCTCGATCCTACAATGAGCAGTTCTTC. Its translation is CASSIADARSYNEQFF. V usage is TRBV9 and J usage is TRBJ2-1; unclear D gene. CDR1 and CDR2 (germline): SGDLS, YYNGEE. The CDR3 length is 16 residues. Trimming removed 4 bases at V and 1 base at J, with 15 bases between. Together with reference TRBV9 and TRBJ2-1, the CDR3 gives the full variable domain: DSGVTQTPKHLITATGQRVTLRCSPRSGDLSVYWYQQSLDQGLQFLIQYYNGEERAKGNILERFSAQQFPDLHSELNLSSLELGDSALYFCASSIADARSYNEQFFGPGTRLTVL.